The 13 T cell receptor beta chains presented below share a single source sample, sequenced in a study of radiotherapy plus CTLA-4 blockade in lung cancer (dated by TCRdb to 2017 to 2018). The library was generated by the immunoSEQ multiplex PCR assay. As stored in TCRdb, this immuneACCESS dataset retains in-frame rearrangements with V and J assigned. A fraction of the clones does not appear; measured against another copy, unresolved V genes explain less than half of the discrepancy, and the remainder lacks a known reason. The sample profile shows just over 60,000 clones; roughly 80% of them were found once. The ten most abundant clones make up 4.4% of the sample. Specimen: peripheral blood, collected from a patient treated with radiotherapy plus ipilimumab. The receptors here all came from a human donor with non-small cell lung cancer who had a complete response to radiotherapy plus ipilimumab.

This clone was seen only once. The chain couples TRBV27 to TRBJ2-1; 13 positions agree with TRBD2. V shed 10 bases, J shed 8 bases, and the junction held 14 bases outside the gene matches. The CDR3 contains 16 residues. CDR1 MNHEY and CDR2 SMNVEV come from the germline V gene (reference sequence). The CDR3: CATRGGLAGPRDEQFF. The CDR3 DNA is TGTGCCACCCGGGGGGGACTAGCGGGGCCAAGGGATGAGCAGTTCTTC.

Concerning this clone itself: The junction departs from the called germline gene at one end, perhaps through a read error. Other DNA sequences in the sample encode the same CDR3. The chain uses TRBV6-1 and TRBJ2-5; D ambiguous. Per germline, CDR1 MNHNS and CDR2 SASEGT. The CDR3 runs 12 residues. The CDR3 sequence is CASRALQETQYF. In DNA form, the CDR3 reads TGTGCCAGCAGGGCTCTCCAAGAAACCCAGTACTTC.

The V gene is TRBV6-4, the J gene TRBJ1-1, with D unclear. This CDR3 has 12 amino acids. Germline CDR1 and CDR2: MRHNA and SNTAGT. Trimming shortened V by 3 bases and J by 3 bases, and 5 bases separated the two germline ends. The CDR3 sequence: CASSESDTEAFF. In DNA form, the CDR3 reads TGTGCCAGCAGTGAGTCGGACACTGAAGCTTTCTTT.

This chain joins TRBV5-1 and TRBJ2-7; 12 bases agree with TRBD1. This CDR3 is 13 amino acids long. V lost 6 bases, J lost 5 bases, and 3 bases stayed unmatched. Per germline, CDR1 SGHRS and CDR2 YFSETQ. The chain's CDR3 is CASNRDRGHEQYV. CDR3 nucleotides: TGCGCCAGCAACCGGGACAGGGGGCACGAGCAGTACGTC.

J is TRBJ2-2 and V is TRBV14, with D possibly matching TRBD2 (5 bases). CDR1 SGHDN and CDR2 FVKESK come from the germline V gene. This CDR3 comprises 15 residues. Trimming took 6 bases from V and 4 from J, leaving 15 bases between them. The CDR3 loop reads CASSFNLGITGELFF. The CDR3 DNA follows: TGTGCCAGCAGTTTTAATCTCGGGATCACCGGGGAGCTGTTTTTT.

The J gene is TRBJ2-5, the V gene TRBV5-1; D possibly corresponds to TRBD1 (5 bases). V gave up 4 bases and J gave up 0 bases, with 7 bases separating them. Germline assignment: CDR1 SGHRS and CDR2 YFSETQ. This CDR3 is 13 amino acids long. CDR3 sequence: CASSTRDQETQYF. The CDR3 DNA follows: TGCGCCAGCAGCACCAGGGACCAAGAGACCCAGTACTTC.

V gene TRBV29-1 combines with J gene TRBJ2-2; 8 bases match TRBD1. The CDR3 is made up of 13 amino acids. Per germline, CDR1 SQVTM and CDR2 ANQGSEA. After removal of 7 bases from V and 7 bases from J, the junction contained 8 bases not matched to a gene. The CDR3 region has the DNA TGCAGCGCCCCGGACAGGGTTAGCGGGGAGCTGTTTTTT. Amino acids: CSAPDRVSGELFF.

This rearrangement joins TRBV2 to TRBJ2-5; 7 positions agree with TRBD1. Germline V CDR1 and CDR2: SNHLY, FYNNEI. This CDR3 spans 18 amino acids. The junction had 16 bases not matched to a gene; V was cut back by 5 bases and J by 1 base. The CDR3 DNA reads TGTGCCAGCAGTCTGGACAGACAGGGATCCCTCCTCCAAGAGACCCAGTACTTC. Its translation: CASSLDRQGSLLQETQYF.

The chain has TRBV7-2 and TRBJ2-7; TRBD2 agrees at 11 bases. There are 15 residues in the CDR3. Trimming removed 1 base from V and 3 bases from J; junction bases left unmatched: 2. Germline loops: CDR1 SGHTA, CDR2 FQGNSA. The CDR3 sequence is CASSLGGTSGYEQYV. DNA of the CDR3: TGTGCCAGCAGCTTAGGGGGGACTAGCGGCTACGAGCAGTACGTC.

The chain combines TRBV2 with TRBJ1-1; 7 nucleotides agree with TRBD1. The CDR3 has 14 amino acids. Trimming at V came to 4 bases and at J to 1 base, leaving 3 bases not matched to a gene. The germline V gene encodes CDR1 SNHLY and CDR2 FYNNEI. The CDR3 is CASSVRTGNTEAFF. The CDR3 nucleotides are TGTGCCAGCAGTGTTAGGACAGGGAACACTGAAGCTTTCTTT.

This chain uses TRBV6-5 with TRBJ2-3, with D unclear. Germline assignment: CDR1 MNHEY and CDR2 SVGAGI. V was shortened by 6 bases and J by 10 bases, with 11 bases between the two germline ends. CDR3 length: 11 amino acids. CDR3 loop: CASSYPGAQYF. The CDR3 DNA reads as TGTGCCAGCAGCTATCCAGGAGCGCAGTATTTT.

Notes on this clone: Compared with germline, one end of the junction differs, possibly owing to a read error. The gene calls are TRBV11-2 and TRBJ1-2; 7 bases match TRBD1. Germline assignment: CDR1 SGHAT and CDR2 FQNNGV. The CDR3 has 13 residues. CDR3 DNA: TGTGCCAGCAGCTTGCAGGGGGGCTATGGCTGCACCTTC. Protein product: CASSLQGGYGCTF.

The chain carries TRBV6-1 and TRBJ2-3; tentatively, D is TRBD2 (6 bases). CDR3 length equals 16 residues. Trimming took off 2 bases at V and 7 bases at J, with 19 bases between the two ends. Germline V gives CDR1 MNHNS, CDR2 SASEGT. In nucleotides, the CDR3 is TGTGCCAGCAGTGAACCTGGGACTGCTCGGGAAAATACGCAGTATTTT. It encodes CASSEPGTARENTQYF.